These T cell receptor beta chains were read from a single sample in a study of early stage breast cancer tumors. Data came from immunoSEQ multiplex PCR; TCRdb stores just in-frame clones and leaves some out. The table shows about 5,000 clones, with 64% occurring only once. The sequenced sample consisted of breast tumor tissue. The receptors come from a person between 45 and 65 years old with breast cancer. The CDR3 runs from the conserved cysteine through the conserved F or W. Each record gives: D gene, J gene, clone size, V gene, CDR3 protein, CDR3 DNA. The D gene is left open where the match is weak. For some rows the clone size is stated as once, few or many, or as a class when expanded; others skip it.

NA,TRBJ1-5,NA,TRBV2,CASSVAGSVRNQPQHF,TGTGCCAGCAGTGTCGCAGGTTCGGTTCGCAATCAGCCCCAGCATTTT
TRBD2,TRBJ2-7,NA,TRBV4-2,CASSPGTSGRQQYF,TGTGCCAGCAGCCCCGGGACTAGCGGGAGACAGCAGTACTTC
NA,TRBJ2-3,few,TRBV10-1,CASSESFSTDTQYF,TGCGCCAGCAGTGAGTCGTTTAGCACAGATACGCAGTATTTT
TRBD2,TRBJ2-2,NA,TRBV7-2,CASSSPSGRPVTGELFF,TGTGCCAGCAGTTCCCCGAGCGGGAGGCCGGTCACCGGGGAGCTGTTTTTT
TRBD1,TRBJ2-1,NA,TRBV28,CASINWRTGSNEQFF,TGTGCCAGCATAAATTGGCGGACAGGGAGCAATGAGCAGTTCTTC
NA,TRBJ2-7,NA,TRBV12-2,CASRSAGGPPYEQYF,TGTGCAAGTCGCTCAGCGGGAGGGCCTCCCTACGAGCAGTACTTC
TRBD1,TRBJ1-5,medium-sized,TRBV19,CASSEDRDSNQPQHF,TGTGCCAGTAGTGAAGACAGGGATAGCAATCAGCCCCAGCATTTT
NA,TRBJ2-5,NA,TRBV19,CASSPRGASETQYF,TGTGCCAGTAGTCCCAGGGGGGCCTCTGAGACCCAGTACTTC
NA,TRBJ2-3,medium-sized,TRBV5-1,CASSLDQGSPLGTDTQYF,TGCGCCAGCAGCTTGGACCAGGGCAGCCCTCTGGGCACAGATACGCAGTATTTT
NA,TRBJ1-1,large,TRBV10-3,CAISESKGRGSEAFF,TGTGCCATCAGTGAGTCGAAGGGACGGGGGAGTGAAGCTTTCTTT
TRBD2,TRBJ2-3,NA,TRBV27,CASSLFAGGHDTQYF,TGTGCCAGCAGTTTATTTGCGGGGGGGCATGATACGCAGTATTTT
TRBD2,TRBJ2-2,NA,TRBV5-6,CASTGLAGAFYTGELFF,TGTGCCAGCACGGGGCTAGCGGGGGCTTTCTACACCGGGGAGCTGTTTTTT
NA,TRBJ2-2,large,TRBV7-9,CASSKEGGELFF,TGTGCCAGCAGCAAAGAGGGCGGGGAGCTGTTTTTT
NA,TRBJ2-1,NA,TRBV5-6,CASSPPNSYNEQFF,TGTGCCAGCAGCCCCCCGAACTCCTACAATGAGCAGTTCTTC
TRBD2,TRBJ2-1,medium-sized,TRBV27,CASSYGTNSQQFF,TGTGCCAGCAGTTACGGGACTAACTCTCAGCAGTTCTTC
TRBD2,TRBJ2-7,few,TRBV5-4,CASSLDGLAGGGHEQYF,TGTGCCAGCAGCTTGGATGGACTAGCGGGAGGGGGCCACGAGCAGTACTTC
NA,TRBJ2-2,NA,TRBV10-1,CASSDYRVGGELFF,TGCGCCAGCAGTGACTACAGGGTCGGCGGGGAGCTGTTTTTT
NA,TRBJ2-7,NA,TRBV5-5,CASSFLERWSHEQYF,TGTGCCAGCAGCTTTCTAGAGAGGTGGAGCCACGAGCAGTACTTC
NA,TRBJ2-3,NA,TRBV5-4,CASSLGGTTDTQYF,TGTGCCAGCAGCTTAGGGGGAACGACAGATACGCAGTATTTT
TRBD2,TRBJ2-3,NA,TRBV11-2,CASSSGTRRRDTQYF,TGTGCCAGCAGCTCTGGGACTAGACGAAGAGATACGCAGTATTTT
NA,TRBJ1-4,NA,TRBV2,CASTEGGVGEKLFF,TGTGCCAGCACCGAGGGAGGGGTGGGGGAAAAACTGTTTTTT
TRBD2,TRBJ2-1,NA,TRBV7-2,CASRATTGTSGSTGEQFF,TGTGCCAGCAGGGCCACTACCGGGACTAGCGGGAGTACGGGTGAGCAGTTCTTC
TRBD1,TRBJ1-2,NA,TRBV15,CATSREKFVTGTALNYGYTF,TGTGCCACCAGCAGAGAGAAGTTCGTGACTGGGACAGCACTTAACTATGGCTACACCTTC
TRBD1,TRBJ1-5,once,TRBV2,CASSSTGTGSQPQHF,TGTGCCAGCAGCTCAACCGGGACAGGGAGTCAGCCCCAGCATTTT
TRBD2,TRBJ2-7,NA,TRBV18,CASSQQGLAGGPQEQYF,TGTGCCAGCTCACAACAGGGACTAGCGGGAGGGCCTCAGGAGCAGTACTTC
NA,TRBJ1-2,NA,TRBV19,CASSIPGGQSYGYTF,TGTGCCAGTAGTATCCCAGGAGGACAGAGCTATGGCTACACCTTC
NA,TRBJ1-2,NA,TRBV19,CASSMGAPFYGYTF,TGTGCCAGTAGTATGGGGGCTCCGTTCTATGGCTACACCTTC
NA,TRBJ2-4,few,TRBV5-6,CASSLQGGMTKNIQYF,TGTGCCAGCAGCTTGCAGGGGGGGATGACCAAAAACATTCAGTACTTC
TRBD2,TRBJ2-3,NA,TRBV6-6,CASRQSGMNTDTQYF,TGTGCCAGCAGACAGAGCGGGATGAATACAGATACGCAGTATTTT
NA,TRBJ1-2,once,TRBV29-1,CSVGGEDYGYTF,TGCAGCGTTGGAGGGGAAGACTATGGCTACACCTTC
TRBD1,TRBJ1-4,NA,TRBV19,CASSASRDSSEKLFF,TGTGCCAGTAGTGCCTCCCGGGACAGCTCTGAAAAACTGTTTTTT
TRBD2,TRBJ2-5,NA,TRBV6-4,CASSLTSGGYMLNQETQYF,TGTGCCAGCAGTCTCACTAGCGGGGGGTATATGCTAAACCAAGAGACCCAGTACTTC
NA,TRBJ2-3,NA,TRBV2,CASSYTDTQYF,TGTGCCAGCAGTTACACAGATACGCAGTATTTT
TRBD2,TRBJ2-1,NA,TRBV4-3,CASSQRTSGNNEQFF,TGCGCCAGCAGCCAACGGACTAGCGGGAACAATGAGCAGTTCTTC
TRBD2,TRBJ2-7,NA,TRBV18,CASSPRGAGGIYEQYF,TGTGCCAGCTCACCACGGGGGGCGGGAGGAATCTACGAGCAGTACTTC
TRBD1,TRBJ1-2,few,TRBV5-1,CASSRLGGQGSGYTF,TGCGCCAGCAGCCGGCTTGGAGGACAGGGAAGTGGCTACACCTTC
NA,TRBJ1-6,NA,TRBV28,CASSGHRVAPLHF,TGTGCCAGCAGTGGGCACAGGGTTGCACCCCTCCACTTT
NA,TRBJ2-3,few,TRBV15,CATSRIGARGADTQYF,TGTGCCACCAGCAGAATCGGTGCGAGGGGCGCAGATACGCAGTATTTT
TRBD2,TRBJ2-3,NA,TRBV19,CASRSGLGGTDTQYF,TGTGCCAGTAGATCGGGACTAGGCGGCACAGATACGCAGTATTTT
NA,TRBJ2-1,NA,TRBV7-9,CASSLGISSFNPYNEQFF,TGTGCCAGCAGCTTAGGGATCTCTAGCTTTAACCCCTACAATGAGCAGTTCTTC
TRBD2,TRBJ2-1,NA,TRBV5-8,CASSGGLVGAGANEQFF,TGTGCCAGCAGCGGAGGACTAGTGGGAGCGGGAGCGAATGAGCAGTTCTTC
NA,TRBJ1-1,NA,TRBV27,CASSFRDPSEAFF,TGTGCCAGCAGCTTCCGGGACCCTTCCGAAGCTTTCTTT
NA,TRBJ2-3,NA,TRBV5-1,CASSRLTGRDTQYF,TGCGCCAGCAGCCGTCTTACGGGGAGAGATACGCAGTATTTT
NA,TRBJ1-3,NA,TRBV30,CAWSSSGNTIYF,TGTGCCTGGAGTTCCTCTGGAAACACCATATATTTT
NA,TRBJ1-1,NA,TRBV7-4,CASSLDLGVNTEAFF,TGTGCCAGCAGCTTGGATTTGGGGGTGAACACTGAAGCTTTCTTT
TRBD1,TRBJ2-1,NA,TRBV19,CASSPEGTGANEQFF,TGTGCCAGTAGTCCCGAGGGGACAGGGGCCAATGAGCAGTTCTTC
NA,TRBJ2-1,large,TRBV27,CASSSSGLYNEQFF,TGTGCCAGCAGTTCAAGCGGACTCTACAATGAGCAGTTCTTC
NA,TRBJ2-7,large,TRBV14,CASSRRSQTYEQYF,TGTGCCAGCAGCCGTCGTTCGCAGACCTACGAGCAGTACTTC